This T cell receptor (beta chain) was identified in a study of Ad26.COV2.S vaccination and SARS-CoV-2 variants. Repertoires were generated with immunoSEQ multiplex PCR, while TCRdb's copy carries only in-frame clones and drops some. The table shows roughly 450,000 clones, with about nine tenths occurring only once. Treatment reported: some 20 received Ad26.COV2.S at low or high dose, single or two shots; several received placebo; per-sample allocation not given. Collection of samples fell on day 63 after the first vaccine or placebo injection. CDR1 is MGHRA and CDR2 is YSYEKL in the germline V gene. The CDR3 loop spans 16 amino acids. Trimming stripped 0 bases from V and 2 bases from J, with 13 bases between.

Sequenced here: peripheral blood, sampled in a trial of Ad26.COV2.S vaccine versus placebo. The chain combines TRBV4-1 with TRBJ1-1; D remains ambiguous. This receptor was identified in a person between 18 and 60 years old who received the Ad26.COV2.S COVID-19 vaccine or a placebo. The CDR3 region is CASSQDRNPPNTEAFF. The CDR3 nucleotides read TGCGCCAGCAGCCAAGATCGGAATCCACCAAACACTGAAGCTTTCTTT.